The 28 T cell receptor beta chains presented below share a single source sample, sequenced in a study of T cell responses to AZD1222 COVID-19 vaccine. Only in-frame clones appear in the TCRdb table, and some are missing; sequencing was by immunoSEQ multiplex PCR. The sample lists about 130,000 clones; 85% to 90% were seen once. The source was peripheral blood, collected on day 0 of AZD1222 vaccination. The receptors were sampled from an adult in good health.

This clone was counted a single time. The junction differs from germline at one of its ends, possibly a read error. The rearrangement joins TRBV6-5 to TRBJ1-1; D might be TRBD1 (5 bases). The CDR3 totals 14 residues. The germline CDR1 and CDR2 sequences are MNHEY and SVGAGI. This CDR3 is CASRVQDTSPDAFF. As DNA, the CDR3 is TGTGCCAGCCGAGTTCAGGACACGAGTCCTGACGCTTTCTTT.

CDR3 amino acids: CASSLVGLAGGPVDTQYF. In DNA form, the CDR3 reads TGTGCCAGCAGCTTAGTAGGGTTAGCGGGGGGGCCAGTAGATACGCAGTATTTT. The chain recombines TRBV7-2 with TRBJ2-3; 11 nucleotides line up with TRBD2. Trimming removed 1 base from V and 5 bases from J; junction bases left unmatched: 11. The CDR3 consists of 18 residues. CDR1 is SGHTA, CDR2 FQGNSA, per germline.

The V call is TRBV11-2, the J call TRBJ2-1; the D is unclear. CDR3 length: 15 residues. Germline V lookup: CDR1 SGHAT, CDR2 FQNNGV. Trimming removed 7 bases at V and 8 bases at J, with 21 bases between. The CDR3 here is CASIRNPGSLHEQFF. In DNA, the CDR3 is TGTGCCAGCATTCGAAACCCGGGTAGCTTGCATGAGCAGTTCTTC.

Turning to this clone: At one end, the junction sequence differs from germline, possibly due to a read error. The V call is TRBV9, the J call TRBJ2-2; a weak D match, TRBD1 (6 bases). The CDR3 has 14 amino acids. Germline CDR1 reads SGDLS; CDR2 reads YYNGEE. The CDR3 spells CASSVTGNAGELFF. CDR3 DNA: TGTGCCAGCAGCGTAACAGGGAACGCCGGGGAGCTGTTTTTT.

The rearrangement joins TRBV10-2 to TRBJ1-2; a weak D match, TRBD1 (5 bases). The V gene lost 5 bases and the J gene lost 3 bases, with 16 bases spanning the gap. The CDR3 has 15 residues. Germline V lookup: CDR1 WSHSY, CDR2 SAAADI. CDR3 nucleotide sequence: TGCGCCAGCAGTCGTTACACCAGGGAGTACTATGGCTACACCTTC. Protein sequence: CASSRYTREYYGYTF.

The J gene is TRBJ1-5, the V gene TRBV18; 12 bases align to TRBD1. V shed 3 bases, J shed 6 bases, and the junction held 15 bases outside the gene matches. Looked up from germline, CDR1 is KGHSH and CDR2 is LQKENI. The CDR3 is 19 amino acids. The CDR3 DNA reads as TGTGCCAGCTCACCGCCTACCGGGACAGGGGGCAAAGGGAGTCAGCCCCAGCATTTT. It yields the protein CASSPPTGTGGKGSQPQHF.

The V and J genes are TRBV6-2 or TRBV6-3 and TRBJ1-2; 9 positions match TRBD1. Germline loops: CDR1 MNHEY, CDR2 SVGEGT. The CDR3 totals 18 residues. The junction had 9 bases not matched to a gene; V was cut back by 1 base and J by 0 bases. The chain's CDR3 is CASSYFWGQGPSNYGYTF. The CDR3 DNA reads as TGTGCCAGCAGTTACTTCTGGGGACAGGGTCCATCTAACTATGGCTACACCTTC.

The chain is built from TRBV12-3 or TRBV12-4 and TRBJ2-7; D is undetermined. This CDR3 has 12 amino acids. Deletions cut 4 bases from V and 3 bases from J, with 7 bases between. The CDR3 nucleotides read TGTGCCAGCAGTTCCGCCAGCTACGAGCAGTACTTC. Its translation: CASSSASYEQYF.

The CDR3 is CASSHLGGIEAFF. The DNA for the CDR3 is TGTGCCAGCAGTCATCTCGGGGGAATTGAAGCTTTCTTT. The rearrangement joins TRBV25-1 to TRBJ1-1, with D possibly TRBD1 on 5 matching bases. CDR3 length: 13 residues. Germline values: CDR1 MGHDK, CDR2 SYGVNS. Trimming shortened V by 5 bases and J by 7 bases, and 14 bases separated the two germline ends.

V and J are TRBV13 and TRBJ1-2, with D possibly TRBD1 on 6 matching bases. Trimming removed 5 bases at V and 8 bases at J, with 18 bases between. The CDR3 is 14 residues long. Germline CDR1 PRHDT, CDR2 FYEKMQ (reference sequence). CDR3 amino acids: CASSVRGGVKGYTF. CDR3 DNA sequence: TGTGCCAGCAGCGTCAGAGGGGGAGTGAAGGGCTACACCTTC.

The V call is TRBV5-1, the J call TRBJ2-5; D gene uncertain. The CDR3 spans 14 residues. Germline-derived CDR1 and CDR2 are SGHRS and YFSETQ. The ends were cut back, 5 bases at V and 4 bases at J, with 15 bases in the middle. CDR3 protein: CASSLISSGETQYF. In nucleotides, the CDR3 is TGCGCCAGCAGTCTTATCTCGTCGGGAGAGACCCAGTACTTC.

CDR3 DNA sequence: TGCAGCGTAGGTGCAGGGCAGCATCAGCCCCAGCATTTT. Residues: CSVGAGQHQPQHF. This chain links TRBV29-1 with TRBJ1-5; D perhaps matches TRBD1 (5 bases). V was clipped by 6 bases and J by 5 bases, with 14 bases between them. Germline CDR1 and CDR2: SQVTM and ANQGSEA. The CDR3 contains 13 residues.

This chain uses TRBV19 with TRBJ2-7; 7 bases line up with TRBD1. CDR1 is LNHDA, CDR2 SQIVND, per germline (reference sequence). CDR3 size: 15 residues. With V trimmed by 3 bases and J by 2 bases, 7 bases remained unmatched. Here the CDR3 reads CASSMGGTATYEQYF. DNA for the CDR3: TGTGCCAGTAGTATGGGTGGGACAGCGACCTACGAGCAGTACTTC.

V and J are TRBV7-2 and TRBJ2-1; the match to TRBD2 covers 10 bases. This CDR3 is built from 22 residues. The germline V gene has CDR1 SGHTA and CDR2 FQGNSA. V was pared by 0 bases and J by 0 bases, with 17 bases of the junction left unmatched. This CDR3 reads CASSLALSRAGLAENSYNEQFF. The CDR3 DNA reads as TGTGCCAGCAGCTTAGCGCTAAGCAGAGCCGGACTAGCGGAAAACTCCTACAATGAGCAGTTCTTC.

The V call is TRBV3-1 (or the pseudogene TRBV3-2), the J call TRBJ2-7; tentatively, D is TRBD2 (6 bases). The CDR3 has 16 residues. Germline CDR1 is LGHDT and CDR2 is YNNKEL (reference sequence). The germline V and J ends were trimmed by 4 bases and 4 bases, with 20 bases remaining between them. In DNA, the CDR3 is TGTGCCAGCAGCCGCGGGACTCTTAGCAATTGGTACGAGCAGTACTTC. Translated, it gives CASSRGTLSNWYEQYF.

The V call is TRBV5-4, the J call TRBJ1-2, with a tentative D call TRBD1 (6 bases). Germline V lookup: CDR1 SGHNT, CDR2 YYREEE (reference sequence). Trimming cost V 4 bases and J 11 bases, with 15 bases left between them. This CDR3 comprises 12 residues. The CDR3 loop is CASSETGGRYTF. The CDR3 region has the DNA TGTGCCAGCAGCGAGACAGGAGGGCGATACACCTTC.

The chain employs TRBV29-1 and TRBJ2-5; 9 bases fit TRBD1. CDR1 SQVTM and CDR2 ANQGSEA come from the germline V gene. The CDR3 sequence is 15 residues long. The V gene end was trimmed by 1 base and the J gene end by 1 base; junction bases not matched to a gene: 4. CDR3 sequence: CSVEGGQGVQETQYF. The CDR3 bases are TGCAGCGTTGAAGGGGGACAGGGTGTCCAAGAGACCCAGTACTTC.

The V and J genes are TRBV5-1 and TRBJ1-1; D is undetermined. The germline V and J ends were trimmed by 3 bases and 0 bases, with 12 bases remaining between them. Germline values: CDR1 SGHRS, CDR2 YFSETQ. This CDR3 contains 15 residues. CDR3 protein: CASSYRTGMNTEAFF. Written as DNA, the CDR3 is TGCGCCAGCAGCTACCGGACGGGGATGAACACTGAAGCTTTCTTT.

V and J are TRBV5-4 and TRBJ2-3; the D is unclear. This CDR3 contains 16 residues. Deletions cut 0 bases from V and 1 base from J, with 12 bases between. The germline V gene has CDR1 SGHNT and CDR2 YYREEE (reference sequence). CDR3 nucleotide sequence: TGTGCCAGCAGCTTGGGACAAACTATGCGCACAGATACGCAGTATTTT. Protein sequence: CASSLGQTMRTDTQYF.

CDR3 protein: CASSPPAGTGFYEQYF. CDR3 in DNA: TGTGCCAGCAGCCCCCCCGCCGGGACAGGATTCTACGAGCAGTACTTC. This rearrangement joins TRBV7-9 to TRBJ2-7; TRBD1 aligns across 8 bases. The length of the CDR3 is 16 residues. From germline, CDR1 is SEHNR and CDR2 FQNEAQ (reference sequence). V trimming: 5 bases; J trimming: 3 bases; junction bases outside the gene matches: 12.

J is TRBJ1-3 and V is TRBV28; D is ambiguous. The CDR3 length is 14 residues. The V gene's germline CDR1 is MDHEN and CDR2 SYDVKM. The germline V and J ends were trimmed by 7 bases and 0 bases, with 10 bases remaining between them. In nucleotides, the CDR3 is TGTGCCAGCATCGAATCCCGCTCTGGAAACACCATATATTTT. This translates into CASIESRSGNTIYF.

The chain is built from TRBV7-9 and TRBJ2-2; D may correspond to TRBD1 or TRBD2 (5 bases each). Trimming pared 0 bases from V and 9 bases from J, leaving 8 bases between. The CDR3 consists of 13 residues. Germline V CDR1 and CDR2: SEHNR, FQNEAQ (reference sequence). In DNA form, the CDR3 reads TGTGCCAGCAGCTTAGCCGGGACCCGGGAGCTGTTTTTT. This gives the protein CASSLAGTRELFF.

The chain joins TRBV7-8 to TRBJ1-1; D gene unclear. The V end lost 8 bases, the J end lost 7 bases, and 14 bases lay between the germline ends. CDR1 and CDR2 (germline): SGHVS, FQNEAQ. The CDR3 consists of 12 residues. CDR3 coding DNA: TGTGCCAGCCTTAATGACTCGTTTGAAGCTTTCTTT. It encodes CASLNDSFEAFF.

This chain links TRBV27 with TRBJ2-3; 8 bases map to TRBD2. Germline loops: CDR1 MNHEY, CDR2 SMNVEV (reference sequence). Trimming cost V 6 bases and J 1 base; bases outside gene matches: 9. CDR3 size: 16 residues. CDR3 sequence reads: CASRRTAGAGTDTQYF. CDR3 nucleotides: TGTGCCAGCAGACGGACAGCGGGAGCCGGCACAGATACGCAGTATTTT.

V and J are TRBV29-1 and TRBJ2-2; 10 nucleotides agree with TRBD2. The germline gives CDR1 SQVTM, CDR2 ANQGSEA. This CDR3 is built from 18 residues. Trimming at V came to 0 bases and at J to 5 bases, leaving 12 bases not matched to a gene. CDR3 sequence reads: CSVEEIGASGGGTGELFF. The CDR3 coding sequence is TGCAGCGTTGAAGAAATAGGGGCTAGCGGGGGCGGGACCGGGGAGCTGTTTTTT.

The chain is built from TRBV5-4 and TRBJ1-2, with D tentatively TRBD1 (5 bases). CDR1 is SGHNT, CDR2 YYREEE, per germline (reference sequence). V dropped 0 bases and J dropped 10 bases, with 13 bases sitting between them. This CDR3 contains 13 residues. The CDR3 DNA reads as TGTGCCAGCAGCTTGGCCATACAGGCGTCCTACACCTTC. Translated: CASSLAIQASYTF. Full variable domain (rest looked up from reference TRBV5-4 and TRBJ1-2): ETGVTQSPTHLIKTRGQQVTLRCSSQSGHNTVSWYQQALGQGPQFIFQYYREEENGRGNFPPRFSGLQFPNYSSELNVNALELDDSALYLCASSLAIQASYTFGSGTRLTVV.

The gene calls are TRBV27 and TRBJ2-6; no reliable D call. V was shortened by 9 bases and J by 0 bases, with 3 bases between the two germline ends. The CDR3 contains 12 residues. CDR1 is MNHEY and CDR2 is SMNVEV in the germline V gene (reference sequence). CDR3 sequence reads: CASSSGANVLTF. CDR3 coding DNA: TGTGCCAGTTCCTCTGGGGCCAACGTCCTGACTTTC.

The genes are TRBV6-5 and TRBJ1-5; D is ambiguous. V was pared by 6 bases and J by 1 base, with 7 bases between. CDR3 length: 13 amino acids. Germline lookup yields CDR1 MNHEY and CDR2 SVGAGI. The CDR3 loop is CASRTHSNQPQHF. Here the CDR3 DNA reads TGTGCCAGCAGGACACACAGCAATCAGCCCCAGCATTTT.